This T cell receptor beta chain is drawn from a study of T-cell reconstitution after alpha-beta-depleted transplantation in children. By proportion, this clonotype is medium-sized. Molecular barcoding with unique molecular identifiers was used for the TCRbeta library. TCRdb fed the PCR reads into MiXCR, producing one record per CDR3 protein. The sample has roughly 8,100 distinct CDR3 sequences; roughly 13% are singletons. V gave up 4 bases and J gave up 0 bases; unmatched junction bases: 2. The CDR3 extends over 15 amino acids. Looked up from germline, CDR1 is SGHRS and CDR2 is YFSETQ. The V gene is TRBV5-1, the J gene TRBJ2-2, with 8 nucleotides matching TRBD2. This sequence originates from a patient between 2 and 9 years old who had a stem cell transplant for inherited bone marrow failure, so the T cells may come from the graft donor. Here the sequenced sample was PBMCs, mostly from graft donor cells, taken 60 days after TCRalphabeta/CD19-depleted stem cell transplant. The CDR3 DNA is TGCGCCAGCAGCGTGACTAGCGCGAACACCGGGGAGCTGTTTTTT. Amino acids: CASSVTSANTGELFF. The full variable domain, its missing parts supplied by reference TRBV5-1 and TRBJ2-2, is KAGVTQTPRYLIKTRGQQVTLSCSPISGHRSVSWYQQTPGQGLQFLFEYFSETQRNKGNFPGRFSGRQFSNSRSEMNVSTLELGDSALYLCASSVTSANTGELFFGEGSRLTVL.